This T cell receptor beta chain was sequenced in a study of blood T cell repertoires in COVID-19. Study-level background: Samples taken during acute and convalescent COVID-19 were collected in the United States, Italy and Spain. PBMCs, B-cell-depleted T cells, or T cells provided the cDNA or gDNA that made up the material.

Germline CDR1 reads SEHNR; CDR2 reads FQNEAQ (reference sequence). The CDR3 loop spans 16 amino acids. V shed 6 bases and J shed 8 bases, with 22 bases lying between them. Source study methods: From reference gene primer amplification, estimates of nucleated cell counts were derived. Data came from immunoSEQ multiplex PCR; TCRdb stores just in-frame clones and leaves some out. Clone size and V and J calls were adopted from that table, with D and trimming inferred from the DNA. This sample yields about 300,000 clones, of which around nine tenths are seen a single time; around 1.2% belongs to the top ten.

V usage is TRBV7-9 and J usage is TRBJ1-4; D gene ambiguous. The source of this sequence is a man in his 70s with acute or convalescent COVID-19. The sample was peripheral blood. The CDR3 bases are TGTGCCAGCAGTCTAATTGACCGGGGTGATTACGAAAAACTGTTTTTT. This codes for CASSLIDRGDYEKLFF.